Listed here are 23 T cell receptor beta chains from one sample, sequenced in a study of blood T cells in healthy people across ages. With a J-beta primer mix and a sample-barcoded 5' primer, a second PCR ran roughly 6 to 11 cycles. TCRdb reanalysed the 5' RACE reads using MiXCR and keeps one entry per CDR3 protein. The sample yields 600,000 to 650,000 distinct CDR3 sequences, 58% seen once. The sequenced sample was blood. Source of these receptors: a man between 60 and 75 years old in good health.

This clonotype has at least ten counts. The chain joins TRBV29-1 to TRBJ2-1; D gene unclear. The V end lost 4 bases, the J end lost 10 bases, and 14 bases lay between the germline ends. Germline lookup yields CDR1 SQVTM and CDR2 ANQGSEA. The CDR3 is 12 residues long. The CDR3 spells CSVGWAGAEQFF. Here the CDR3 DNA reads TGCAGCGTTGGGTGGGCAGGCGCCGAGCAGTTCTTC.

The chain recombines TRBV2 with TRBJ2-4; D might be TRBD1 or TRBD2, each matching 5 bases. Germline CDR1 is SNHLY and CDR2 is FYNNEI. V lost 5 bases, J lost 9 bases, and 23 bases lay in between. This CDR3 comprises 16 residues. CDR3 sequence (DNA): TGTGCCAGCAGTCTTATCACCGGGGCCATAGGGGCCATTCAGTACTTC. Translation gives CASSLITGAIGAIQYF.

The chain is built from TRBV20-1 and TRBJ2-1, with D maybe TRBD2 (5 bases). CDR1 is DFQATT and CDR2 is SNEGSKA in the germline V gene (reference sequence). The CDR3 has 15 residues. Trimming took off 2 bases at V and 4 bases at J, with 15 bases between the two ends. CDR3 sequence: CSARQSVTGYNEQFF. CDR3 DNA: TGCAGTGCTAGACAGAGTGTGACGGGGTACAATGAGCAGTTCTTC.

This clonotype has just a few counts. The V call is TRBV10-3, the J call TRBJ1-6, with D maybe TRBD1 (6 bases). The CDR3 spans 14 residues. Germline CDR1 is ENHRY and CDR2 is SYGVKD. Trimming pared 6 bases from V and 6 bases from J, leaving 12 bases between. The CDR3 DNA follows: TGTGCCATCAGAGAGGACAGCAGTAATTCACCCCTCCACTTT. Protein: CAIREDSSNSPLHF.

The J gene is TRBJ2-1, the V gene TRBV20-1; D is unclear. The length of the CDR3 is 13 residues. Germline V gene data show CDR1 as DFQATT and CDR2 as SNEGSKA (reference sequence). Trimming removed 3 bases from V and 5 bases from J, with 11 bases in between. CDR3: CSARIGYDNEQFF. CDR3 bases: TGCAGTGCTAGGATCGGGTACGACAATGAGCAGTTCTTC.

V usage is TRBV12-3 or TRBV12-4 and J usage is TRBJ1-4, with D perhaps matching TRBD1 (5 bases). The CDR3 is 14 amino acids. V was pared by 4 bases and J by 3 bases, with 9 bases between. The CDR3 protein is CASSSVGANEKLFF. CDR3 sequence (DNA): TGTGCCAGCAGTTCCGTGGGGGCTAATGAAAAACTGTTTTTT.

In this sample, this clonotype turned up a few times. The chain carries TRBV29-1 and TRBJ2-3; D remains ambiguous. V was trimmed by 4 bases and J by 5 bases, leaving 16 bases between them. The CDR3 contains 14 residues. The germline CDR1 and CDR2 sequences are SQVTM and ANQGSEA. The CDR3 bases are TGCAGCGTTGGTGCGGCCTCTTATAGAGATACGCAGTATTTT. Translated, it gives CSVGAASYRDTQYF.

This clonotype was seen more than once but under ten times. The rearrangement links TRBV10-3 to TRBJ2-5; D remains unclear. CDR3 length: 12 amino acids. The V end was cut by 10 bases, the J end by 5 bases, with 14 bases between. Germline CDR1 ENHRY, CDR2 SYGVKD. This CDR3 is CATSPFGETQYF. CDR3 nucleotide sequence: TGTGCCACCTCTCCGTTTGGCGAGACCCAGTACTTC.

This clonotype has just a few counts. The chain employs TRBV7-8 and TRBJ2-5; a possible D gene is TRBD1 (6 bases). Germline V gives CDR1 SGHVS, CDR2 FQNEAQ. The V end was cut by 5 bases, the J end by 1 base, with 14 bases between. CDR3 length equals 15 residues. CDR3 sequence (DNA): TGTGCCAGCAGCATAGGGACAAGTTTCCAAGAGACCCAGTACTTC. Translating it yields CASSIGTSFQETQYF.

The V call is TRBV20-1, the J call TRBJ2-1; D may be TRBD1 or TRBD2 (6 bases each). V dropped 0 bases and J dropped 4 bases, with 13 bases sitting between them. This CDR3 has 15 amino acids. Germline V gene lookup returns CDR1 DFQATT and CDR2 SNEGSKA (reference sequence). CDR3 region: CSARDQGGRYNEQFF. For the CDR3, the DNA is TGCAGTGCTAGAGATCAAGGGGGGCGGTACAATGAGCAGTTCTTC.

CDR3 coding DNA: TGTGCCAGCAGCGTAGAAGGGCCCTATAATTCACCCCTCCACTTT. Translated, it gives CASSVEGPYNSPLHF. This chain joins TRBV9 and TRBJ1-6; D is unresolved. Per germline, CDR1 SGDLS and CDR2 YYNGEE. The CDR3 has 15 amino acids. Between the trimmed V and J ends, which lost 0 bases and 2 bases, there was a span of 6 bases. Complete variable domain (other parts from reference TRBV9 and TRBJ1-6): DSGVTQTPKHLITATGQRVTLRCSPRSGDLSVYWYQQSLDQGLQFLIQYYNGEERAKGNILERFSAQQFPDLHSELNLSSLELGDSALYFCASSVEGPYNSPLHFGNGTRLTVT.

V and J are TRBV3-1 and TRBJ2-3; TRBD2 might be the D (7 bases). Trimming stripped 3 bases from V and 6 bases from J, with 13 bases between. Germline V gene lookup returns CDR1 LGHDT and CDR2 YNNKEL (reference sequence). CDR3 length: 14 amino acids. The CDR3 region is CASSQGGRWDTQYF. The CDR3 DNA is TGTGCCAGCAGCCAGGGGGGGCGCTGGGATACGCAGTATTTT.

The chain employs TRBV28 and TRBJ2-1; no clear D gene. Trimming took 6 bases from V and 2 from J, leaving 5 bases between them. The V gene's germline CDR1 is MDHEN and CDR2 SYDVKM. The CDR3 extends over 12 amino acids. CDR3 sequence reads: CASRSTYNEQFF. DNA of the CDR3: TGTGCCAGCAGGTCCACCTACAATGAGCAGTTCTTC.

This clonotype was seen more than once but under ten times. The chain couples TRBV7-2 to TRBJ2-1, with 8 bases matching TRBD2. The V gene's germline CDR1 is SGHTA and CDR2 FQGNSA. The CDR3 covers 14 residues. V lost 3 bases and J lost 9; bases outside the gene matches: 7. CDR3 bases: TGTGCCAGCAGCTTCCCCACTAGCGGTGGTGAGCAGTTCTTC. Translated: CASSFPTSGGEQFF. The complete variable domain, with remaining parts taken from reference TRBV7-2 and TRBJ2-1, reads GAGVSQSPSNKVTEKGKDVELRCDPISGHTALYWYRQSLGQGLEFLIYFQGNSAPDKSGLPSDRFSAERTGGSVSTLTIQRTQQEDSAVYLCASSFPTSGGEQFFGPGTRLTVL.

The V gene is TRBV7-9, the J gene TRBJ1-4; D remains ambiguous. The V gene's germline CDR1 is SEHNR and CDR2 FQNEAQ (reference sequence). Trimming left V 5 bases short and J 8 bases short, with 15 bases between. This CDR3 region has 14 residues. The CDR3 protein is CASSQNSLGEKLFF. The CDR3 DNA is TGTGCCAGCAGCCAAAACTCCTTGGGGGAAAAACTGTTTTTT.

The chain couples TRBV21-1 to TRBJ2-7; no DNA check was done on the table's D call, TRBD2. TRBV21-1 is a known pseudogene. This CDR3 has 15 amino acids. CDR3 sequence (DNA): TGTGCCAGCAGCGAGAGCCTAGCGGCTTCCTACGAGCAGTACTTC. Its protein is CASSESLAASYEQYF.

J is TRBJ2-3 and V is TRBV9, with D hard to call. Trimming left V 7 bases short and J 5 bases short, with 14 bases between. Germline V gene lookup returns CDR1 SGDLS and CDR2 YYNGEE. This CDR3 comprises 13 residues. DNA for the CDR3: TGTGCCAGCGGCTCGACCCTCGTAGATACGCAGTATTTT. This translates into CASGSTLVDTQYF.

The V gene is TRBV5-5, the J gene TRBJ2-1, with 7 bases matching TRBD1. From germline, CDR1 is SGHKS and CDR2 YYEKEE (reference sequence). With 5 bases clipped from V and 7 bases from J, the junction kept 12 bases outside the gene matches. This CDR3 region has 15 residues. The CDR3 here is CASRQTGIEGNEQFF. In DNA form, the CDR3 reads TGTGCCAGCAGACAGACAGGGATTGAAGGGAATGAGCAGTTCTTC.

The chain combines TRBV2 with TRBJ2-7; 9 positions agree with TRBD2. The CDR3 is 14 amino acids. The germline V gene has CDR1 SNHLY and CDR2 FYNNEI. V dropped 4 bases and J dropped 2; count of bases not matched to a gene: 3. CDR3 sequence: CASSGQRGAYEQYF. The DNA for the CDR3 is TGTGCCAGCAGTGGCCAGCGGGGGGCCTACGAGCAGTACTTC.

CDR3 amino acids: CASSPRGGVEQYF. For the CDR3, the DNA is TGTGCCAGCAGCCCCAGGGGCGGTGTCGAGCAGTACTTC. The V gene is TRBV12-3 or TRBV12-4, the J gene TRBJ2-5; tentative D call: TRBD1 (6 bases). The DNA matches TRBJ2-7 better at its end, which makes the J call doubtful. This CDR3 has 13 amino acids.

The V gene is TRBV28, the J gene TRBJ2-3; the match to TRBD1 covers 8 bases. The ends lost 5 bases at V and 3 bases at J; junction bases unmatched: 16. Germline values: CDR1 MDHEN, CDR2 SYDVKM. This CDR3 region has 18 residues. The CDR3: CASSQTKRTGWETDTQYF. CDR3 DNA sequence: TGTGCCAGCAGTCAGACAAAAAGGACAGGGTGGGAGACAGATACGCAGTATTTT.

The chain links TRBV6-5 to TRBJ2-7; D is unclear. Per germline, CDR1 MNHEY and CDR2 SVGAGI. The CDR3 sequence is 16 residues long. V was clipped by 4 bases and J by 7 bases, with 23 bases between them. Here the CDR3 reads CASSSILTTNPWEQYF. The CDR3 DNA reads as TGTGCCAGCAGTTCAATTCTTACGACGAACCCCTGGGAGCAGTACTTC.

In its sample, this clonotype was seen once. CDR3: CASRETGESTIQYF. DNA of the CDR3: TGTGCCAGCAGGGAAACAGGGGAGAGTACCATTCAGTACTTC. This sequence joins TRBV12-3 or TRBV12-4 and TRBJ2-7; the match to TRBD1 covers 7 bases. Judging by the DNA end, TRBJ2-4 fits better; the J call may be wrong. The CDR3 loop spans 14 amino acids.